What follows are 27 T cell receptor beta chains derived from one specimen sequenced in a study of T cell responses to AZD1222 COVID-19 vaccine. TCRdb's copy holds only in-frame clones and misses some; the assay was immunoSEQ multiplex PCR. The sample contains roughly 150,000 clones, roughly nine tenths of which appear only once. The source material was peripheral blood, sampled on day 0 of AZD1222 vaccination. The receptors here all came from an adult in good health.

V usage is TRBV28 and J usage is TRBJ1-6, with D possibly matching TRBD1 (5 bases). This CDR3 contains 14 residues. V dropped 3 bases and J dropped 6 bases, with 9 bases sitting between them. The germline gives CDR1 MDHEN, CDR2 SYDVKM. CDR3 loop: CASSLQGPNSPLHF. In DNA, the CDR3 is TGTGCCAGCAGTTTGCAGGGCCCTAATTCACCCCTCCACTTT. The complete variable domain, with remaining parts taken from reference TRBV28 and TRBJ1-6, reads DVKVTQSSRYLVKRTGEKVFLECVQDMDHENMFWYRQDPGLGLRLIYFSYDVKMKEKGDIPEGYSVSREKKERFSLILESASTNQTSMYLCASSLQGPNSPLHFGNGTRLTVT.

This chain links TRBV28 with TRBJ2-2, with 10 positions matching TRBD2. Germline V gene data show CDR1 as MDHEN and CDR2 as SYDVKM. V shed 7 bases and J 7 bases; nucleotides not matched to a gene: 12. The CDR3 has 16 residues. CDR3 sequence reads: CASTTPRSSGSGELFF. The CDR3 bases are TGTGCCAGCACCACGCCGAGGTCTAGCGGGAGCGGGGAGCTGTTTTTT.

The chain is built from TRBV21-1 and TRBJ2-2; the D call in the table, TRBD2, was not verified against the DNA. TRBV21-1 is noted as a pseudogene. The CDR3 length is 12 residues. The CDR3 coding sequence is TGTGCCAGCATCCCGGGTGGCGGGGAGCTGTTTTTT. It yields the protein CASIPGGGELFF.

V and J are TRBV6-5 and TRBJ2-7, with TRBD2 matching over 13 bases. Trimming took 2 bases from V and 2 from J; bases not matched to a gene: 3. The germline V gene has CDR1 MNHEY and CDR2 SVGAGI. CDR3 length: 16 amino acids. The CDR3 bases are TGTGCCAGCAGTTACGACGGGACTAGCGGGGCCTACGAGCAGTACTTC. Amino acids: CASSYDGTSGAYEQYF.

This rearrangement joins TRBV6-1 to TRBJ1-5, with a possible D match to TRBD1 (5 bases). Trimming stripped 1 base from V and 4 bases from J, with 11 bases between. Per the germline V gene, CDR1 is MNHNS and CDR2 is SASEGT. The CDR3 consists of 15 residues. The CDR3 DNA sequence: TGTGCCAGCAGTGAAGGTCGCAGGGAAAATCAGCCCCAGCATTTT. It is translated as CASSEGRRENQPQHF.

The CDR3 nucleotides are TGTGCCGGCAAGAGGGGGCAAGGTGAGCAGTACTTC. Residues: CAGKRGQGEQYF. The rearrangement uses TRBV2 and TRBJ2-7, with TRBD1 matching over 7 bases. This CDR3 region has 12 residues. CDR1 and CDR2 from the germline V gene are SNHLY and FYNNEI. J lost 7 bases, V lost 11 bases, and 11 bases had no gene match.

CDR3 nucleotides: TGCGCCAGCAGCCAAGATCGGGGGGGGTTCAACACCGGGGAGCTGTTTTTT. This translates into CASSQDRGGFNTGELFF. This rearrangement joins TRBV4-3 to TRBJ2-2, with TRBD2 matching 8 bases. Germline V lookup: CDR1 LGHNA, CDR2 YSLEER. V was clipped by 0 bases and J by 2 bases; unmatched bases: 5. The CDR3 sequence is 17 residues long.

The rearrangement uses TRBV7-6 and TRBJ2-1; D perhaps matches TRBD2 (5 bases). CDR1 SGHVS and CDR2 FNYEAQ come from the germline V gene. V was shortened by 3 bases and J by 5 bases, with 14 bases between the two germline ends. This CDR3 contains 15 residues. The CDR3 nucleotides read TGTGCCAGCAGCTTGGACTGGGCAGGAAACAATGAGCAGTTCTTC. Translated: CASSLDWAGNNEQFF.

V and J are TRBV7-9 and TRBJ2-2; 9 bases line up with TRBD2. Trimming at V came to 7 bases and at J to 0 bases, leaving 3 bases not matched to a gene. There are 15 residues in the CDR3. The germline gives CDR1 SEHNR, CDR2 FQNEAQ (reference sequence). CDR3 sequence: CASNIAGANTGELFF. CDR3 nucleotides: TGTGCCAGCAACATAGCGGGAGCGAACACCGGGGAGCTGTTTTTT.

The chain combines TRBV3-1 (or the pseudogene TRBV3-2) with TRBJ2-3; a possible D gene is TRBD2 (6 bases). Germline CDR1 and CDR2: LGHDT and YNNKEL (reference sequence). This CDR3 region has 17 residues. V lost 0 bases and J lost 0, with 13 bases in between. CDR3 bases: TGTGCCAGCAGCCAAGATAGGGGACTTTTTAGCACAGATACGCAGTATTTT. Protein sequence: CASSQDRGLFSTDTQYF.

The chain carries TRBV7-9 and TRBJ2-7; maybe TRBD1 (5 bases). Trimming removed 1 base from V and 0 bases from J, with 7 bases in between. Germline values: CDR1 SEHNR, CDR2 FQNEAQ (reference sequence). The CDR3 has 14 amino acids. The CDR3 here is CASSLVDSSYEQYF. As DNA, the CDR3 is TGTGCCAGCAGCTTAGTTGACAGCTCCTACGAGCAGTACTTC.

The chain carries TRBV28 and TRBJ2-5; TRBD2 matches at 12 bases. Germline lookup yields CDR1 MDHEN and CDR2 SYDVKM. Germline trimming cut 3 bases from V and 5 bases from J; bases unmatched to any gene: 10. The CDR3 contains 17 residues. The CDR3 bases are TGTGCCAGCAGTTTTGCTAGCGGGAGGGCCGAGGGCGAGACCCAGTACTTC. Translated: CASSFASGRAEGETQYF.

This chain joins TRBV7-8 and TRBJ1-5; D is ambiguous. V was clipped by 1 base and J by 5 bases, with 6 bases between them. The germline V gene encodes CDR1 SGHVS and CDR2 FQNEAQ. This CDR3 is 13 amino acids long. The chain's CDR3 is CASSLVRDQPQHF. DNA of the CDR3: TGTGCCAGCAGCTTAGTGAGGGATCAGCCCCAGCATTTT.

This chain connects TRBV6-1 to TRBJ2-1; TRBD2 agrees at 8 bases. Trimming at V came to 3 bases and at J to 10 bases, leaving 5 bases not matched to a gene. This CDR3 is built from 13 residues. CDR1 is MNHNS, CDR2 SASEGT, per germline. CDR3 region: CASSESGGPEQFF. CDR3 bases: TGTGCCAGCAGTGAGTCGGGAGGGCCAGAGCAGTTCTTC.

CDR3 residues: CASSPGPGEGYTF. The CDR3 DNA is TGCGCCAGCAGCCCCGGACCCGGGGAGGGCTACACCTTC. The genes are TRBV4-1 and TRBJ1-2; D not certain. Trimming removed 4 bases from V and 8 bases from J, with 14 bases in between. CDR3 size: 13 residues. Germline values: CDR1 MGHRA, CDR2 YSYEKL.

The chain has TRBV27 and TRBJ2-7, with 11 positions matching TRBD2. Losses at the gene ends were 8 bases for V and 7 bases for J; bases not matched to a gene: 4. The CDR3 is 12 amino acids. From germline, CDR1 is MNHEY and CDR2 SMNVEV (reference sequence). The CDR3 bases are TGTGCCAGCTCTAGCGGGAGGTGGGAGCAGTACTTC. Translating gives CASSSGRWEQYF.

The V call is TRBV10-3, the J call TRBJ2-7, with D tentatively TRBD1 (5 bases). The length of the CDR3 is 13 residues. CDR1 ENHRY and CDR2 SYGVKD come from the germline V gene. V shed 7 bases and J shed 4 bases, with 14 bases lying between them. The CDR3 reads CAITQDKVYEQYF. The DNA for the CDR3 is TGTGCCATCACTCAGGACAAAGTTTACGAGCAGTACTTC.

This chain connects TRBV19 to TRBJ1-6; unclear D gene. Germline loops: CDR1 LNHDA, CDR2 SQIVND (reference sequence). Between the trimmed V and J ends, which lost 3 bases and 5 bases, there was a span of 8 bases. There are 14 residues in the CDR3. DNA of the CDR3: TGTGCCAGTAGTATCCTCGGAAATAATTCACCCCTCCACTTT. Protein product: CASSILGNNSPLHF. Drawing the rest from reference TRBV19 and TRBJ1-6, the complete variable domain is DGGITQSPKYLFRKEGQNVTLSCEQNLNHDAMYWYRQDPGQGLRLIYYSQIVNDFQKGDIAEGYSVSREKKESFPLTVTSAQKNPTAFYLCASSILGNNSPLHFGNGTRLTVT.

This chain connects TRBV2 to TRBJ2-2, with 9 bases that match TRBD1. The ends lost 6 bases at V and 5 bases at J; junction bases unmatched: 10. The germline gives CDR1 SNHLY, CDR2 FYNNEI. The CDR3 has 16 residues. CDR3 sequence reads: CASRGTGYLGTGELFF. The CDR3 DNA follows: TGTGCCAGCAGGGGGACAGGGTATTTAGGAACCGGGGAGCTGTTTTTT.

This clone was seen once. The chain links TRBV7-2 to TRBJ1-4, with D hard to call. V was clipped by 1 base and J by 6 bases, with 12 bases between them. This CDR3 has 15 amino acids. Germline V lookup: CDR1 SGHTA, CDR2 FQGNSA. The CDR3 bases are TGTGCCAGCAGCTTAGTGGAGACGTCAGATGAAAAACTGTTTTTT. The encoded protein is CASSLVETSDEKLFF.

Only one count was recorded for this clone. The gene calls are TRBV5-6 and TRBJ1-4; tentative D call: TRBD1 (6 bases). Germline V lookup: CDR1 SGHDT, CDR2 YYEEEE. The CDR3 is made up of 16 amino acids. Trimming took 2 bases from V and 7 from J, leaving 18 bases between them. CDR3 loop: CASSLQQGTKGEKLFF. CDR3 DNA: TGTGCCAGCAGCTTACAGCAAGGGACAAAAGGTGAAAAACTGTTTTTT. The complete variable domain, with remaining parts taken from reference TRBV5-6 and TRBJ1-4, reads DAGVTQSPTHLIKTRGQQVTLRCSPKSGHDTVSWYQQALGQGPQFIFQYYEEEERQRGNFPDRFSGHQFPNYSSELNVNALLLGDSALYLCASSLQQGTKGEKLFFGSGTQLSVL.

This clone was found once. The chain is built from TRBV19 and TRBJ2-5; D may be TRBD2 (6 bases). V was shortened by 5 bases and J by 5 bases, with 9 bases between the two germline ends. Germline V gives CDR1 LNHDA, CDR2 SQIVND (reference sequence). The length of the CDR3 is 12 residues. This chain's CDR3 is CASSPSGETQYF. For the CDR3, the DNA is TGTGCCAGTAGTCCGAGCGGGGAGACCCAGTACTTC.

This clone was seen more than once but under ten times. The gene calls are TRBV3-1 (or the pseudogene TRBV3-2) and TRBJ2-2; 9 bases agree with TRBD2. The CDR3 runs 16 residues. Germline CDR1 and CDR2: LGHDT and YNNKEL (reference sequence). J gave up 1 base and V 4 bases, and 4 bases lay outside the gene matches. In nucleotides, the CDR3 is TGTGCCAGCAGCCTCCGGACTAGCGTGAACACCGGGGAGCTGTTTTTT. Amino acids: CASSLRTSVNTGELFF.

V usage is TRBV19 and J usage is TRBJ1-1; D is unresolved. Germline lookup yields CDR1 LNHDA and CDR2 SQIVND (reference sequence). This CDR3 comprises 19 residues. V shed 2 bases and J shed 0 bases, with 22 bases lying between them. As DNA, the CDR3 is TGTGCCAGTAGTATAAGAGTGGGCGGGGAAAATTCGATGAACACTGAAGCTTTCTTT. This gives the protein CASSIRVGGENSMNTEAFF.

This clone was recorded only once. The V gene is TRBV6-5, the J gene TRBJ2-7; TRBD2 matches at 8 bases. The CDR3 contains 15 residues. V shed 6 bases, J shed 2 bases, and the junction held 9 bases outside the gene matches. Germline-derived CDR1 and CDR2 are MNHEY and SVGAGI. The DNA of the CDR3 is TGTGCCAGCAGCCCACCGGGAGGGACAACCTACGAGCAGTACTTC. Translating gives CASSPPGGTTYEQYF.

The chain is built from TRBV6-5 and TRBJ1-5; D remains ambiguous. There are 12 residues in the CDR3. Deletions cut 7 bases from V and 7 bases from J, with 11 bases between. Germline CDR1 is MNHEY and CDR2 is SVGAGI. The CDR3 DNA sequence: TGTGCCAGCATGGAGGGTTTGCAGCCCCAGCATTTT. This gives the protein CASMEGLQPQHF.

This clone was found once. The chain links TRBV7-9 to TRBJ2-1, with D possibly matching TRBD1 (5 bases). The germline V gene has CDR1 SEHNR and CDR2 FQNEAQ (reference sequence). Deletions cut 5 bases from V and 1 base from J, with 12 bases between. This CDR3 spans 15 amino acids. The CDR3 nucleotides read TGTGCCAGCAGCCTTCTGACAGAGTCCTACAATGAGCAGTTCTTC. This encodes CASSLLTESYNEQFF.